The clone carrying this T cell receptor (beta chain) was observed a few times. Antigen: not known. This sample is drawn from a study of blood T cells in healthy people across ages. Study results and caveats: It was held that the diversity estimates obtained from one million T cells were underestimates.

A second PCR of roughly 6 to 12 cycles used a sample-barcoded 5' primer and a J-beta primer mix. A single record per CDR3 protein comes from TCRdb applying MiXCR to the 5' RACE reads. This sample yields around 1,100,000 distinct CDR3 sequences, of which 35% to 45% are seen a single time; 13% belongs to the top ten. The TCR was taken from a man aged 18 to 29 in good health. Sequenced: blood.

CDR3: CSARPDGDTEAFF. CDR3 sequence (DNA): TGCAGTGCTAGGCCTGACGGGGACACTGAAGCTTTCTTT. V usage is TRBV20-1 and J usage is TRBJ1-1; D gene ambiguous. Germline V lookup: CDR1 DFQATT, CDR2 SNEGSKA (reference sequence). CDR3 size: 13 residues. V lost 3 bases, J lost 3 bases, and 11 bases lay in between.